The 22 T cell receptor beta chains below all came from one sample that was sequenced in a study of cytomegalovirus exposure and HLA in healthy donors (dated by TCRdb to 2016 to 2017). The protocol used for the library was the immunoSEQ multiplex PCR assay. For the multiplex PCR, a mixture combining 60 forward primers for TCR Vbeta segments and 13 reverse primers for TCR Jbeta segments was used. TCRdb provides this immuneACCESS table in a form limited to in-frame rearrangements. Some clones are lacking; in checked studies, under half of them reflect an unresolved V gene, and why the rest are absent is not known. The sample profile shows roughly 150,000 clones; about 85% of them were found once. Together, the top ten hold about 2.3% of the sample. What was sequenced was PBMCs. These TCRs come from a woman aged 18 to 35 in good health and CMV-seronegative.

The V call is TRBV7-9, the J call TRBJ2-7; 8 nucleotides agree with TRBD1. There are 15 residues in the CDR3. Trimming removed 6 bases from V and 4 bases from J; junction bases left unmatched: 11. In germline, CDR1 is SEHNR, CDR2 FQNEAQ (reference sequence). The CDR3 DNA reads TGTGCCAGCAGTTCTCGTTCGACAGGGGTATACGAGCAGTACTTC. It codes for CASSSRSTGVYEQYF.

CDR3 DNA sequence: TGCGCCAGCAGCTTGCGTAGTAGCGGGGTTGCTGAGACCCAGTACTTC. Residues: CASSLRSSGVAETQYF. This sequence joins TRBV5-1 and TRBJ2-5, with 8 bases aligning to TRBD2. Germline V lookup: CDR1 SGHRS, CDR2 YFSETQ. The CDR3 runs 16 residues. Trimming took 1 base from V and 5 from J; bases not matched to a gene: 10.

The gene calls are TRBV19 and TRBJ2-5; a possible D gene is TRBD1 (5 bases). CDR1 is LNHDA and CDR2 is SQIVND in the germline V gene (reference sequence). V was shortened by 3 bases and J by 5 bases, with 19 bases between the two germline ends. The CDR3 spans 16 residues. As DNA, the CDR3 is TGTGCCAGTAGTATTGGTTGGACACTTTCACAGGAGACCCAGTACTTC. Its protein product is CASSIGWTLSQETQYF.

This chain uses TRBV28 with TRBJ2-7; 8 bases fit TRBD1. Losses at the gene ends were 7 bases for V and 2 bases for J; bases not matched to a gene: 7. Looked up from germline, CDR1 is MDHEN and CDR2 is SYDVKM. The CDR3 is 14 amino acids. The CDR3, as DNA: TGTGCCAGCACCACAGGGGGGAGCCCCTACGAGCAGTACTTC. Protein product: CASTTGGSPYEQYF. The complete variable domain, with remaining parts taken from reference TRBV28 and TRBJ2-7, reads DVKVTQSSRYLVKRTGEKVFLECVQDMDHENMFWYRQDPGLGLRLIYFSYDVKMKEKGDIPEGYSVSREKKERFSLILESASTNQTSMYLCASTTGGSPYEQYFGPGTRLTVT.

The genes are TRBV14 and TRBJ1-4; possibly TRBD1 for D (5 bases). Per germline, CDR1 SGHDN and CDR2 FVKESK. The CDR3 consists of 14 residues. Trimming removed 4 bases at V and 5 bases at J, with 11 bases between. The chain's CDR3 is CASSRTPQNEKLFF. CDR3 nucleotides: TGTGCCAGCAGCCGGACACCCCAAAATGAAAAACTGTTTTTT.

There are a few counts of this clone. The genes are TRBV5-4 and TRBJ1-2; the match to TRBD1 covers 7 bases. The germline gives CDR1 SGHNT, CDR2 YYREEE (reference sequence). The ends lost 4 bases at V and 6 bases at J; junction bases unmatched: 9. The CDR3 has 14 amino acids. CDR3 sequence (DNA): TGTGCCAGCAGCCTTACGACAGGGTTGGATGGCTACACCTTC. Protein product: CASSLTTGLDGYTF.

This sequence joins TRBV5-1 and TRBJ1-3; D unresolved. Trimming left V 0 bases short and J 2 bases short, with 12 bases between. Germline-derived CDR1 and CDR2 are SGHRS and YFSETQ. The CDR3 contains 16 residues. Here the CDR3 DNA reads TGCGCCAGCAGCTTGGAATCCGGGTTCCCTGGAAACACCATATATTTT. It translates to CASSLESGFPGNTIYF.

The V call is TRBV2, the J call TRBJ2-1, with D perhaps TRBD1 (6 bases). Germline V CDR1 and CDR2: SNHLY, FYNNEI. The CDR3 length is 17 residues. Trimming took 9 bases from V and 10 from J, leaving 31 bases between them. The CDR3 here is CASDPLNREFLFWEQFF. The CDR3 DNA reads as TGTGCCAGTGACCCCCTAAACAGGGAATTTTTATTTTGGGAGCAGTTCTTC.

The V call is TRBV27, the J call TRBJ1-2; D perhaps matches TRBD1 (5 bases). With 5 bases removed from V and 1 base from J, the gap between germline ends came to 11 bases. This CDR3 has 14 amino acids. Germline values: CDR1 MNHEY, CDR2 SMNVEV (reference sequence). In nucleotides, the CDR3 is TGTGCCAGCAGTGGGGGGTTCGGTAACTATGGCTACACCTTC. Amino acids: CASSGGFGNYGYTF.

The chain recombines TRBV5-4 with TRBJ2-1; possibly TRBD1 for D (6 bases). The CDR3 has 17 residues. V dropped 0 bases and J dropped 7 bases, with 20 bases sitting between them. Germline V CDR1 and CDR2: SGHNT, YYREEE (reference sequence). The chain's CDR3 is CASSLALEQGLTNEQFF. The CDR3 DNA is TGTGCCAGCAGCTTGGCATTAGAACAGGGTCTTACGAATGAGCAGTTCTTC.

As for this clone: One junction end does not reproduce the germline sequence, and a read error may be involved. The chain employs TRBV10-2 and TRBJ2-3; 10 bases line up with TRBD1. This CDR3 region has 14 residues. Germline loops: CDR1 WSHSY, CDR2 SAAADI. The CDR3 is CASSQDYPGQGKRF. CDR3 DNA: TGCGCCAGCAGTCAAGACTATCCGGGACAGGGGAAACGTTTT.

The CDR3 spells CASSLGQEITNEKLFF. The CDR3 DNA reads TGTGCCAGCAGCTTGGGACAGGAAATTACTAATGAAAAACTGTTTTTT. The V and J genes are TRBV5-6 and TRBJ1-4; D perhaps matches TRBD1 (6 bases). Germline assignment: CDR1 SGHDT and CDR2 YYEEEE. CDR3 length: 16 amino acids. V dropped 0 bases and J dropped 2 bases, with 11 bases sitting between them.

This chain joins TRBV29-1 and TRBJ2-3; 7 bases agree with TRBD1. This CDR3 spans 15 amino acids. Looked up from germline, CDR1 is SQVTM and CDR2 is ANQGSEA. The J segment lost 5 bases and the V segment lost 6 bases, leaving 14 bases of the junction unmatched. The CDR3 bases are TGCAGCGTCAACTACAGGGGCCGCCATATAGATACGCAGTATTTT. This encodes CSVNYRGRHIDTQYF.

The table lists this clone with a few counts. The rearrangement links TRBV6-5 to TRBJ1-6; 8 positions agree with TRBD1. The CDR3 length is 14 residues. The V gene's germline CDR1 is MNHEY and CDR2 SVGAGI. V trimming: 7 bases; J trimming: 6 bases; junction bases outside the gene matches: 5. The chain's CDR3 is CASTWDRTNSPLHF. CDR3 DNA sequence: TGTGCCAGCACCTGGGACAGGACTAATTCACCCCTCCACTTT.

The chain uses TRBV28 and TRBJ1-1; possibly TRBD1 for D (5 bases). The CDR3 covers 13 residues. From germline, CDR1 is MDHEN and CDR2 SYDVKM. V was shortened by 6 bases and J by 6 bases, with 14 bases between the two germline ends. CDR3 nucleotide sequence: TGTGCCAGCAGCTTCGGGGGAGGAGCTGAAGCTTTCTTT. Protein product: CASSFGGGAEAFF.

This chain uses TRBV5-4 with TRBJ2-5, with a tentative D call TRBD2 (7 bases). With 4 bases removed from V and 7 bases from J, the gap between germline ends came to 17 bases. Germline-derived CDR1 and CDR2 are SGHNT and YYREEE (reference sequence). The CDR3 has 14 amino acids. The CDR3 region has the DNA TGTGCCAGCAGCGGGGGGGCAGGGTCGGGGACCCAGTACTTC. Encoded protein: CASSGGAGSGTQYF.

This chain joins TRBV6-6 and TRBJ2-1; 8 nucleotides agree with TRBD2. Trimming took 5 bases from V and 4 from J; bases not matched to a gene: 4. Per germline, CDR1 MNHNY and CDR2 SVGAGI (reference sequence). This CDR3 comprises 14 residues. The CDR3 DNA follows: TGTGCCAGCAGTAGCAGCGGGGGATACAATGAGCAGTTCTTC. Protein: CASSSSGGYNEQFF.

The chain carries TRBV4-2 and TRBJ2-2; D is possibly TRBD1 (8 bases). There are 15 residues in the CDR3. Trimming shortened V by 8 bases and J by 0 bases, and 13 bases separated the two germline ends. The germline V gene encodes CDR1 LGHNA and CDR2 YNFKEQ. CDR3: CASGRGQANTGELFF. For the CDR3, the DNA is TGTGCCAGCGGGAGGGGACAGGCGAACACCGGGGAGCTGTTTTTT.

This clone has just a few counts. The chain carries TRBV28 and TRBJ1-3, with D perhaps matching TRBD1 (5 bases). The CDR3 runs to 14 residues. Germline CDR1 reads MDHEN; CDR2 reads SYDVKM. Trimming took 6 bases from V and 5 from J, leaving 14 bases between them. CDR3 coding DNA: TGTGCCAGCAGCAGCAGGGTTGCAAGAAACACCATATATTTT. This translates into CASSSRVARNTIYF.

The chain joins TRBV9 to TRBJ1-2; TRBD1 matches at 8 bases. The CDR3 totals 16 residues. The V and J ends lost 0 bases and 1 base, in that order; junction bases with no gene match: 5. Germline values: CDR1 SGDLS, CDR2 YYNGEE. The CDR3 DNA sequence: TGTGCCAGCAGCGTAGCCTGGGGACAGGATAACTATGGCTACACCTTC. It is translated as CASSVAWGQDNYGYTF. The variable domain in full, with the rest retrieved from reference TRBV9 and TRBJ1-2, is DSGVTQTPKHLITATGQRVTLRCSPRSGDLSVYWYQQSLDQGLQFLIQYYNGEERAKGNILERFSAQQFPDLHSELNLSSLELGDSALYFCASSVAWGQDNYGYTFGSGTRLTVV.

The chain joins TRBV2 to TRBJ1-1, with D unresolved. The CDR3 length is 15 residues. The germline V gene encodes CDR1 SNHLY and CDR2 FYNNEI. Trimming shortened V by 3 bases and J by 2 bases, and 13 bases separated the two germline ends. The CDR3 loop reads CASSDRVRSNTEAFF. The CDR3 region has the DNA TGTGCCAGCAGTGATCGTGTGCGGTCAAACACTGAAGCTTTCTTT.

This chain joins TRBV10-3 and TRBJ1-2, with 8 bases that match TRBD1. The ends lost 6 bases at V and 6 bases at J; junction bases unmatched: 6. This CDR3 region has 13 residues. In germline, CDR1 is ENHRY, CDR2 SYGVKD. CDR3 coding DNA: TGTGCCATCAGACTAATGACAGGGGATGGCTACACCTTC. Encoded protein: CAIRLMTGDGYTF.